The clone carrying this TCR beta chain was seen more than once but under ten times. This sample is drawn from a study of blood T cell repertoires in COVID-19. About the research overall: COVID-19 samples collected from the United States, Italy and Spain covered acute and convalescent phases. In each case, the material was cDNA or gDNA derived from T cells, B-cell-depleted T cells, or PBMCs.

Looked up from germline, CDR1 is KGHSH and CDR2 is LQKENI. The CDR3 totals 15 residues. Trimming stripped 6 bases from V and 4 bases from J, with 19 bases between. In the source study's methods: Nucleated cell counts were estimated from reference gene primer amplification. The repertoire was sequenced with immunoSEQ multiplex PCR; TCRdb's copy has only in-frame clones and lacks some. V and J calls and clone size come straight from that table; D and trimming were deduced from the DNA. The table records 30,000 to 45,000 clones, roughly 75% of them present only once. The sequenced material came from peripheral blood. This receptor was identified in a man aged 65 to 85 with acute or convalescent COVID-19. This chain uses TRBV18 with TRBJ2-7; a weak D match, TRBD2 (6 bases). DNA of the CDR3: TGTGCCAGCTCCCTTTTGGGGATTCGGGAGTACGAGCAGTACTTC. Its translation: CASSLLGIREYEQYF. The variable domain in full, completed from reference TRBV18 and TRBJ2-7, reads NAGVMQNPRHLVRRRGQEARLRCSPMKGHSHVYWYRQLPEEGLKFMVYLQKENIIDESGMPKERFSAEFPKEGPSILRIQQVVRGDSAAYFCASSLLGIREYEQYFGPGTRLTVT.